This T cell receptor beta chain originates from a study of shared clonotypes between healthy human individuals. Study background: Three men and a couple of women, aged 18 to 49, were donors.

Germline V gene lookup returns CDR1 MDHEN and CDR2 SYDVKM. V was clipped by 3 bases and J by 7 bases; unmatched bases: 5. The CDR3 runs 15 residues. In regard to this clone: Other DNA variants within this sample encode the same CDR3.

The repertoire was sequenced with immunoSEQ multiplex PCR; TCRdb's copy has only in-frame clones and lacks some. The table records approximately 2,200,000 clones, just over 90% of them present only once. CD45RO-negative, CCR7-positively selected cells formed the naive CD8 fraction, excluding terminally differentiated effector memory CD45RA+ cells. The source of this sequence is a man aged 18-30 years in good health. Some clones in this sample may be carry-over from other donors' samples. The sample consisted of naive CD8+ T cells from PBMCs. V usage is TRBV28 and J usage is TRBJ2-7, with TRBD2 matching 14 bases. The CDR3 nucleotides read TGTGCCAGCAGTTTGGGACTAGCGGGAGTAGGTGAGCAGTACTTC. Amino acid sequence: CASSLGLAGVGEQYF. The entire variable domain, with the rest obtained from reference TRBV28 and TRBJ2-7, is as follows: DVKVTQSSRYLVKRTGEKVFLECVQDMDHENMFWYRQDPGLGLRLIYFSYDVKMKEKGDIPEGYSVSREKKERFSLILESASTNQTSMYLCASSLGLAGVGEQYFGPGTRLTVT.